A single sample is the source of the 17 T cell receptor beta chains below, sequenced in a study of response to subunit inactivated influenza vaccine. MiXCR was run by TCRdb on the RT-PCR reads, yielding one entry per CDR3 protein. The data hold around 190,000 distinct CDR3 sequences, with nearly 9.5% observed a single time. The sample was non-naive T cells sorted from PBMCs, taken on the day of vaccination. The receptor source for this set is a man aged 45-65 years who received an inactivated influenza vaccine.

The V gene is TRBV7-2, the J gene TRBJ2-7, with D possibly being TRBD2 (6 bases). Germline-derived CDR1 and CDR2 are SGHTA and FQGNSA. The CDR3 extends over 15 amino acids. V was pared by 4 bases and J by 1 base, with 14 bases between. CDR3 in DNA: TGTGCCAGCAGCTCGGGACTGACTATTTCCTACGAGCAGTACTTC. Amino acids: CASSSGLTISYEQYF. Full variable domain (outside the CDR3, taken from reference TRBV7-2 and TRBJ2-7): GAGVSQSPSNKVTEKGKDVELRCDPISGHTALYWYRQSLGQGLEFLIYFQGNSAPDKSGLPSDRFSAERTGGSVSTLTIQRTQQEDSAVYLCASSSGLTISYEQYFGPGTRLTVT.

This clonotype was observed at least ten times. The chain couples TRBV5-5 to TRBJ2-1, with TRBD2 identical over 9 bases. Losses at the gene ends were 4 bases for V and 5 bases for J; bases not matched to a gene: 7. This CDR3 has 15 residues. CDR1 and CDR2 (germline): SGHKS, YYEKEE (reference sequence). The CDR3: CASSITSGFNNEQFF. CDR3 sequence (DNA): TGTGCCAGCAGCATAACTAGCGGGTTCAACAATGAGCAGTTCTTC. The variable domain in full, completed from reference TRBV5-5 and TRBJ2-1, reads DAGVTQSPTHLIKTRGQQVTLRCSPISGHKSVSWYQQVLGQGPQFIFQYYEKEERGRGNFPDRFSARQFPNYSSELNVNALLLGDSALYLCASSITSGFNNEQFFGPGTRLTVL.

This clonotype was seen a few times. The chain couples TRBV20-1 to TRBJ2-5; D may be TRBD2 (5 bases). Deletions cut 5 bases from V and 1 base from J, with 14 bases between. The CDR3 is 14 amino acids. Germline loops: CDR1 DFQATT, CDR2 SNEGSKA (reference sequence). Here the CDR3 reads CSAGQRDFQETQYF. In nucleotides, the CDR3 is TGCAGTGCTGGCCAGAGGGATTTCCAAGAGACCCAGTACTTC.

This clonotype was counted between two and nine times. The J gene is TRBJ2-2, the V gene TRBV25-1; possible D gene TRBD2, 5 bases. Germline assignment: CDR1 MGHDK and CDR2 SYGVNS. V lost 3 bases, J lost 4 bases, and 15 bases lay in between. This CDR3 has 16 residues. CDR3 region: CASSDSEDQITGELFF. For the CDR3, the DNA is TGTGCCAGCAGTGACTCGGAGGACCAGATCACCGGGGAGCTGTTTTTT.

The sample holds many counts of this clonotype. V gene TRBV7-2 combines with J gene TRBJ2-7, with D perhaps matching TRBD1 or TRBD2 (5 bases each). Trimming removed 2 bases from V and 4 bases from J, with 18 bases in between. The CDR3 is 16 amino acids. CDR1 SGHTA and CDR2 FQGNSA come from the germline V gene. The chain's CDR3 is CASSLIYGLRGYEQYF. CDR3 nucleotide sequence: TGTGCCAGCAGCTTAATATATGGGTTGAGGGGTTACGAGCAGTACTTC.

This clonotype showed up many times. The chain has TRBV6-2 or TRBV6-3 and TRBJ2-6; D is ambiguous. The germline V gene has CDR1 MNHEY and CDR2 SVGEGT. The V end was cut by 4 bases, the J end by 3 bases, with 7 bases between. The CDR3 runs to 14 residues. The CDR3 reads CASSLRFGANVLTF. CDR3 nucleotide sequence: TGTGCCAGCAGTTTGAGATTTGGGGCCAACGTCCTGACTTTC.

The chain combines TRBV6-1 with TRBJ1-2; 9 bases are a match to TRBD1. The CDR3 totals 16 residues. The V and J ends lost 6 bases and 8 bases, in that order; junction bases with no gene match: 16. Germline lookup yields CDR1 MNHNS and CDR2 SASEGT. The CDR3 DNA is TGTGCCAGCAGCAACGACAGGGGGGCGATGGTTGGCGGCTACACCTTC. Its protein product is CASSNDRGAMVGGYTF.

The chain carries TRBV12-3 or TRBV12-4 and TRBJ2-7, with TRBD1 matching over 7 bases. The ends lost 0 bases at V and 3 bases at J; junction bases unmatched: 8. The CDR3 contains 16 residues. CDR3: CASSLANRGSIYEQYF. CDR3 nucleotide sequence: TGTGCCAGCAGTTTAGCTAACAGGGGAAGTATCTACGAGCAGTACTTC.

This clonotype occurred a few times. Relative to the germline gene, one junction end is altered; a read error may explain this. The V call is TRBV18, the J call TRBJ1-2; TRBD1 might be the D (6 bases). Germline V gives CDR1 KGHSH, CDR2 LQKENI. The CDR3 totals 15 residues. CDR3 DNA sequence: TGTGCCAGCTCACCACAACAGGGAATAGACTACGGCTACACCTTC. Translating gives CASSPQQGIDYGYTF.

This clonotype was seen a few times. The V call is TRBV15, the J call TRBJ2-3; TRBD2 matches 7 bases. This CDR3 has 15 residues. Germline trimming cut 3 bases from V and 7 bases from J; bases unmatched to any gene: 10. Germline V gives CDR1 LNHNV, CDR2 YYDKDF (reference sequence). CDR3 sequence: CATSRDVGRGNTQYF. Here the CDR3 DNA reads TGTGCCACCAGCAGGGACGTGGGGAGGGGAAATACGCAGTATTTT.

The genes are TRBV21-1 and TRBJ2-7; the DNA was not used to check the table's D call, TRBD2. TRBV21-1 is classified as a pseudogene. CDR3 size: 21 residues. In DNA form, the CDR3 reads TGTGCCAGCAGCCGAATTTCCATGGACAGGTGCGGGGCGGGAGGGTCGACCGAGCAGTACTTC. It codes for CASSRISMDRCGAGGSTEQYF.

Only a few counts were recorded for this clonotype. This chain's CDR3 is CASSPPGRGGRNEQFF. DNA of the CDR3: TGTGCCAGCAGCCCGCCTGGGCGGGGGGGCCGGAATGAGCAGTTCTTC. This chain joins TRBV7-9 and TRBJ2-1, with 9 bases fitting TRBD2. This CDR3 has 16 residues. Germline V gene sequence: CDR1 SEHNR, CDR2 FQNEAQ (reference sequence). Trimming cost V 5 bases and J 7 bases; bases outside gene matches: 12.

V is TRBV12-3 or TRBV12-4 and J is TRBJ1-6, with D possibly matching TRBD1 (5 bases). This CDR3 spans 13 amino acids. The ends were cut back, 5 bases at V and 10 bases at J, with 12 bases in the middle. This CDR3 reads CASSAGYASPLHF. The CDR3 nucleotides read TGTGCCAGCAGTGCAGGGTATGCGTCACCCCTCCACTTT.

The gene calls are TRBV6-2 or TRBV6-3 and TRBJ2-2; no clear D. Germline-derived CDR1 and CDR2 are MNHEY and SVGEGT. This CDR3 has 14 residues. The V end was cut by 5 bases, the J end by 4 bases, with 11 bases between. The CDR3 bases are TGTGCCAGCAGTCCTCCACCCGGCACCGGGGAGCTGTTTTTT. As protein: CASSPPPGTGELFF.

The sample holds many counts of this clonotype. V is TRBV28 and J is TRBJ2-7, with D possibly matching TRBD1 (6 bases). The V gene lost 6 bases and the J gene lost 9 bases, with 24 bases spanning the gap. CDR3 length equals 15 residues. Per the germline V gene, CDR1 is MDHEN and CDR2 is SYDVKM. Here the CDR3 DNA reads TGTGCCAGCAGCACCGGGACACTCATTCAGGGATGGCAGTACTTC. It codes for CASSTGTLIQGWQYF.

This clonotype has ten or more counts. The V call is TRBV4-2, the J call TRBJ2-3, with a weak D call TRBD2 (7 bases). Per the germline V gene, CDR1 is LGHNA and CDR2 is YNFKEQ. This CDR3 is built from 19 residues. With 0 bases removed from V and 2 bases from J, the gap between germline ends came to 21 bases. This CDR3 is CASSQDGRRTDASTDTQYF. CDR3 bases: TGTGCCAGCAGCCAAGACGGGAGGAGGACAGATGCATCCACAGATACGCAGTATTTT.

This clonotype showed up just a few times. CDR3 protein: CASRNVSSYEQYF. The DNA of the CDR3 is TGTGCCAGCAGGAACGTTAGCTCCTACGAGCAGTACTTC. This chain connects TRBV12-3 or TRBV12-4 to TRBJ2-7, with D uncertain. The CDR3 has 13 amino acids. V gave up 6 bases and J gave up 0 bases, with 9 bases separating them.